This is a list of T cell receptor beta chains from one sample in a study of blood T cell repertoires in COVID-19. Here immunoSEQ multiplex PCR was the method, and the copy in TCRdb shows in-frame clones only, minus some. The table has roughly 140,000 clones, approximately 90% seen once. The sample taken for sequencing was PBMCs or T cells enriched from blood (not recorded which). These receptors originate from a woman between 25 and 40 years old with acute COVID-19. The CDR3 runs from the conserved cysteine through the conserved F or W. D genes are given only for firm matches. Expanded clones are given a class, and other clones once, few, many or no size at all.

- | TRBJ2-6 | TRBV12-3/TRBV12-4 | - | TGTGCCAGCACCACCGACCGGGTAGGAGGGGTGACTTTC | CASTTDRVGGVTF
- | TRBJ2-2 | TRBV5-1 | - | TGCGCCAGCAGTCTACTCCCCCAGGGGAGTGGGGTTACCGGGGAGCTGTTTTTT | CASSLLPQGSGVTGELFF
- | TRBJ2-2 | TRBV7-9 | - | TGTGCCAGCAGCTTAGACGGGAATACCGGGGAGCTGTTTTTT | CASSLDGNTGELFF
- | TRBJ2-1 | TRBV9 | - | TGTGCCAGCAGCGTGCTAGACGGACTAAAGGACAATGAGCAGTTCTTC | CASSVLDGLKDNEQFF
- | TRBJ2-2 | TRBV20-1 | TRBD2 | TGCAGTGCTAGTGTGGGACTAGCGAGGAACACCGGGGAGCTGTTTTTT | CSASVGLARNTGELFF
- | TRBJ1-1 | TRBV18 | - | TGTGCCAGCTCACCACGCGGGTTCGAGGACACTGAAGCTTTCTTT | CASSPRGFEDTEAFF
- | TRBJ2-2 | TRBV5-6 | - | TGTGCCAGCAGCTTATTATTGGGGCAGGGGAACACCGGGGAGCTGTTTTTT | CASSLLLGQGNTGELFF
- | TRBJ1-5 | TRBV28 | - | TGTGCCAGCAGTTTGTCCTACGGTTTGCGCAATCAGCCCCAGCATTTT | CASSLSYGLRNQPQHF
- | TRBJ2-4 | TRBV7-9 | - | TGTGCCAGCAGCTCCTCGGAGGCCAAAAACATTCAGTACTTC | CASSSSEAKNIQYF
- | TRBJ1-6 | TRBV28 | - | TGTGCCAGCAGTTTATATTTCAGGACAGTGGATAATTCACCCCTCCACTTT | CASSLYFRTVDNSPLHF
- | TRBJ1-2 | TRBV3-1/TRBV3-2 | TRBD1 | TGTGCCAGCAGCCCGTCGGGACAGGGGGCATTTGGCTACACCTTC | CASSPSGQGAFGYTF
few | TRBJ1-1 | TRBV7-3 | - | TGTGCCAGCAGCGCACAGGGGAACACTGAAGCTTTCTTT | CASSAQGNTEAFF
- | TRBJ1-2 | TRBV5-1 | TRBD1 | TGCGCCACCACCGAGGGACAGGGGGATGGCTACACCTTC | CATTEGQGDGYTF
- | TRBJ2-1 | TRBV9 | - | TGTGCCAGCAGCGTCGACTCTGGCTCCTACAATGAGCAGTTCTTC | CASSVDSGSYNEQFF
- | TRBJ1-2 | TRBV19 | - | TGTGCCAGTAGTATAGTCGCGGGGCTTAGGAGTGGCTACACCTTC | CASSIVAGLRSGYTF
- | TRBJ2-7 | TRBV7-3 | TRBD1 | TGTGCCAGCAGCTTAACCGGGACAGGGGGCTACGAGCAGTACTTC | CASSLTGTGGYEQYF
- | TRBJ2-3 | TRBV9 | - | TGTGCCAGCAGCGCTGATTCTGCGGGGGCTAGCACAGATACGCAGTATTTT | CASSADSAGASTDTQYF
- | TRBJ1-6 | TRBV7-2 | TRBD1 | TGTGCCAGCAGCTTTCGGACAGGGGAAAATTCACCCCTCCACTTT | CASSFRTGENSPLHF
- | TRBJ2-7 | TRBV25-1 | TRBD2 | TGTGCCAGCAGTGAAACCGAGCGGGATAGGGGATGGGGAGAGCAGTACTTC | CASSETERDRGWGEQYF
- | TRBJ2-7 | TRBV15 | TRBD1 | TGTGCCACCAGCAAAGAGGCCGGACAGGGCTACGAGCAGTACTTC | CATSKEAGQGYEQYF
- | TRBJ2-2 | TRBV29-1 | TRBD1 | TGCAGCGCTCAAGCAGGGGGCGCGAACACCGGGGAGCTGTTTTTT | CSAQAGGANTGELFF
- | TRBJ1-2 | TRBV7-9 | - | TGTGCCAGCAGCTTTGAGTATACTAATGGCTACACCTTC | CASSFEYTNGYTF
- | TRBJ2-5 | TRBV28 | - | TGTGCCAGCAGCCGAATTAGGGGTACCCAGTACTTC | CASSRIRGTQYF
few | TRBJ1-2 | TRBV13 | TRBD1 | TGTGCCAGCAGCCGTCGCCTGGCACAGGGGGGTAACTATGGCTACACCTTC | CASSRRLAQGGNYGYTF
- | TRBJ2-3 | TRBV28 | TRBD2 | TGTGCCAGCAGTTTATTAGGTAGCGGGAGCAAAGATACGCAGTATTTT | CASSLLGSGSKDTQYF
- | TRBJ2-2 | TRBV9 | TRBD2 | TGTGCCAGCAGCGTGGGACTAGCGGGAGACCCCTATGTGAGAACCGGGGAGCTGTTTTTT | CASSVGLAGDPYVRTGELFF
- | TRBJ2-3 | TRBV19 | - | TGTGCCAGTAGTATAGAAGGGGAAGATACGCAGTATTTT | CASSIEGEDTQYF
- | TRBJ2-3 | TRBV29-1 | TRBD1 | TGCAGCGTTGTACAGGACAGGGGCATAATCGACACAGATACGCAGTATTTT | CSVVQDRGIIDTDTQYF
- | TRBJ1-6 | TRBV18 | TRBD1 | TGTGCCAGCTCACCGGGACAGGGCTCCTATAATTCACCCCTCCACTTT | CASSPGQGSYNSPLHF
- | TRBJ1-1 | TRBV3-1/TRBV3-2 | - | TGTGCCAGCAGCCCCCGGACAGAGAGCACTGAAGCTTTCTTT | CASSPRTESTEAFF
- | TRBJ2-7 | TRBV28 | TRBD1 | TGTGCCAGCAGCGTCCGGGACAGGAGCTCCTACGAGCAGTACTTC | CASSVRDRSSYEQYF
- | TRBJ2-2 | TRBV9 | - | TGTGCCAGCAGCGTAGGGGAGATAGCGAACACCGGGGAGCTGTTTTTT | CASSVGEIANTGELFF
- | TRBJ1-2 | TRBV21-1 | - | TGTGCCAGCAGCGACGACAGGGTAAAGTCTCCTAACTATGGCTACACCTTC | CASSDDRVKSPNYGYTF
- | TRBJ2-7 | TRBV30 | - | TGTGCCTGGAGTGTACTTGCCTTCTACGAGCAGTACTTC | CAWSVLAFYEQYF
- | TRBJ1-2 | TRBV18 | TRBD1 | TGTGCCAGCTCACCCACCGGACAGGGTGGAACATACTATGGCTACACCTTC | CASSPTGQGGTYYGYTF
- | TRBJ2-1 | TRBV3-1/TRBV3-2 | - | TGTGCCAGCAGCCAAGTCTGGGGCGAGACACGATCGTACAATGAGCAGTTCTTC | CASSQVWGETRSYNEQFF
- | TRBJ2-3 | TRBV5-1 | TRBD2 | TGCGCCAGCAGTCCTAACTTAGCGGGAGGCGCAGATACGCAGTATTTT | CASSPNLAGGADTQYF
- | TRBJ2-7 | TRBV6-2/TRBV6-3 | - | TGTGCCAGCAGTTACTTCGACAGAGACTACGAGCAGTACTTC | CASSYFDRDYEQYF
- | TRBJ2-7 | TRBV29-1 | - | TGCAGCGTTGTAAGGAGTTACGAGCAGTACTTC | CSVVRSYEQYF
- | TRBJ2-5 | TRBV5-1 | TRBD2 | TGCGCCAGCAGCTTGGAGGGACTAGACCAAGAGACCCAGTACTTC | CASSLEGLDQETQYF
once | TRBJ2-2 | TRBV19 | TRBD1 | TGTGCCAGTGGGACAGGGGATTGGGCCGGGGAGCTGTTTTTT | CASGTGDWAGELFF
- | TRBJ1-2 | TRBV20-1 | - | TGCAGTGCTGGGGGGGCATCGAACAAATTC | CSAGGASNKF
- | TRBJ2-1 | TRBV7-9 | TRBD2 | TGTGCCAGCAGTCGGACTAGCGGAGCCTACAATGAGCAGTTCTTC | CASSRTSGAYNEQFF
- | TRBJ2-1 | TRBV5-1 | - | TGCGCCAGCAGCGGGCAGGGACTCGGGAATGAGCAGTTCTTC | CASSGQGLGNEQFF
- | TRBJ1-5 | TRBV28 | - | TGTGCCAGCAGTCCAAGGCAGGGTGACCCTCAGCCCCAGCATTTT | CASSPRQGDPQPQHF